Listed below are T cell receptor beta chains from one sample, sequenced in a study of T cells after yellow fever vaccination. TCRdb reprocessed the 5' RACE reads via MiXCR and lists one record per CDR3 protein. The sample contains 150,000 to 200,000 distinct CDR3 sequences, about 11% of which appear only once. Here the sequenced sample was CD8+ T cells sorted from PBMCs, taken 15 days after the yellow fever booster vaccination. All receptors come from a man aged 18-30 years who received the YFV17D yellow fever vaccine. CDR3s include the opening cysteine and the closing phenylalanine or tryptophan. A D gene is named only where the DNA matches it firmly.

cdr3_length,d_call,v_call,j_call,cdr3_aa
14,.,TRBV28,TRBJ2-2,CASSFRANTGELFF
14,TRBD2,TRBV4-2,TRBJ2-1,CASAPGGPYNEQFF
13,TRBD1,TRBV29-1,TRBJ1-2,CSVVGTENYGYTF
10,.,TRBV7-6,TRBJ2-2,CASGTGELFF
15,TRBD1,TRBV4-1,TRBJ2-7,CASSQVSGQYYEQYF
17,.,TRBV9,TRBJ2-3,CASSDPTGRGGTDTQYF
15,TRBD2,TRBV9,TRBJ2-1,CASSVSGGTYNEQFF
14,.,TRBV12-3/TRBV12-4,TRBJ2-6,CASKQVPGANVLTF
13,.,TRBV5-1,TRBJ1-1,CASSLQTGTEAFF
14,.,TRBV23-1,TRBJ2-3,CASTNERPGDTQYF
14,.,TRBV6-2/TRBV6-3,TRBJ1-1,CASSYSVRNTEAFF
13,.,TRBV7-9,TRBJ2-1,CASSFVAYNEQFF
21,.,TRBV7-2,TRBJ2-6,CAGGQPESTAGEGTGANVLTF
16,.,TRBV10-2,TRBJ1-5,CASSESGRDIVRPQHF
11,TRBD2,TRBV20-1,TRBJ2-3,CSVKRGDTQYF
15,TRBD1,TRBV7-9,TRBJ2-2,CASSTPGQGTGELFF
18,.,TRBV12-3/TRBV12-4,TRBJ2-1,CASSLAYTGRAGDNEQFF
17,.,TRBV6-5,TRBJ1-2,CASSYSSPAGENYGYTF
17,.,TRBV4-3,TRBJ1-5,CASSQDSYSTGNQPQHF
13,.,TRBV6-5,TRBJ1-6,CASSGKFNSPLHF
14,.,TRBV29-1,TRBJ2-7,CSVALWGPVGEQYF
14,.,TRBV2,TRBJ2-5,CASSEEFVAETQYF
14,TRBD1,TRBV27,TRBJ1-4,CASSRDRANEKLFF
15,TRBD1,TRBV6-2/TRBV6-3,TRBJ2-2,CASKDRGPGTGELFF
16,.,TRBV6-6,TRBJ2-1,CTSSYSTDSTYNEQFF
11,.,TRBV5-1,TRBJ2-5,CASRAQETQYF
15,.,TRBV7-2,TRBJ2-1,CASSLGTLSYNEQFF
18,TRBD2,TRBV6-2/TRBV6-3,TRBJ2-7,CASSYDRGTSGGASEQYF
16,.,TRBV6-1,TRBJ2-5,CASGPRNPGGKETQYF